Listed below are T cell receptor beta chains from one sample, sequenced in a study of human T cells and chemical hapten exposure. Each CDR3 protein gets one entry after TCRdb re-called the RACE reads with MiXCR. This table holds just over 350,000 distinct CDR3 sequences, just under 6.5% found once. The sample here was whole blood, taken in connection with sensitization to the hapten diphenylcyclopropenone (DPC). The origin of the receptors is a woman in her late teens or twenties with alopecia areata. Some clones in this sample may be carry-over from other donors' samples. CDR3s include the opening cysteine and the closing phenylalanine or tryptophan. Fields, in order: J gene, V gene, CDR3 protein.

j_call: TRBJ2-3; v_call: TRBV28; cdr3_aa: CASRHRGIVADTQYF
j_call: TRBJ2-7; v_call: TRBV7-9; cdr3_aa: CASSWTSRPYEQYF
j_call: TRBJ1-1; v_call: TRBV7-3; cdr3_aa: CASSLNGGGTEAFF
j_call: TRBJ2-3; v_call: TRBV4-3; cdr3_aa: CASSQASSGPDTQYF
j_call: TRBJ1-2; v_call: TRBV14; cdr3_aa: CASSQDPRTGNGYTF
j_call: TRBJ2-3; v_call: TRBV7-2; cdr3_aa: CASSYGQAASTDTQYF
j_call: TRBJ2-3; v_call: TRBV7-2; cdr3_aa: CASSLAQRGLDTQYF
j_call: TRBJ2-5; v_call: TRBV6-2/TRBV6-3; cdr3_aa: CASRPSGGWETQYF
j_call: TRBJ1-5; v_call: TRBV4-3; cdr3_aa: CASSQRGGIQPQHF
j_call: TRBJ1-5; v_call: TRBV5-1; cdr3_aa: CASRAETGSEQPQHF
j_call: TRBJ2-6; v_call: TRBV19; cdr3_aa: CASIHRGGANVLTF
j_call: TRBJ2-3; v_call: TRBV5-1; cdr3_aa: CASSFGRGRTDTQYF
j_call: TRBJ1-5; v_call: TRBV20-1; cdr3_aa: CSAPSRGQGFGQPQHF
j_call: TRBJ2-7; v_call: TRBV12-3/TRBV12-4; cdr3_aa: CASSLVDGSSGEQYF
j_call: TRBJ2-1; v_call: TRBV7-2; cdr3_aa: CASSLGLYNEQFF
j_call: TRBJ2-1; v_call: TRBV10-3; cdr3_aa: CAISRLAGDNEQFF
j_call: TRBJ2-3; v_call: TRBV3-1; cdr3_aa: CASSRYRDPWADTQYF
j_call: TRBJ1-5; v_call: TRBV3-1; cdr3_aa: CASSQGSGVHSNQPQHF
j_call: TRBJ2-3; v_call: TRBV3-1; cdr3_aa: CASSQGTSFGTDTQYF
j_call: TRBJ2-3; v_call: TRBV2; cdr3_aa: CASSGGLEGDTQYF
j_call: TRBJ2-2; v_call: TRBV7-7; cdr3_aa: CASSAAGSSGELFF
j_call: TRBJ1-5; v_call: TRBV20-1; cdr3_aa: CSAIDRPDQPQHF
j_call: TRBJ1-1; v_call: TRBV3-1; cdr3_aa: CASSLGALAAEAFF
j_call: TRBJ2-3; v_call: TRBV7-9; cdr3_aa: CAADRGDGDTQYF
j_call: TRBJ2-5; v_call: TRBV7-2; cdr3_aa: CASSFGLAGGVAETQYF
j_call: TRBJ2-1; v_call: TRBV29-1; cdr3_aa: CSVVGVPQMEQFF
j_call: TRBJ2-1; v_call: TRBV12-5; cdr3_aa: CASGLAPRRVEASGGAEGNEQFF
j_call: TRBJ2-6; v_call: TRBV14; cdr3_aa: CACFSGQGNTGANVLTF